The rows below give T cell receptor beta chains drawn from one sample of a study of T-cell reconstitution after alpha-beta-depleted transplantation in children. TCRdb passed the PCR reads through MiXCR, listing each CDR3 protein once. The repertoire has some 550,000 distinct CDR3 sequences, around 18% of them found once; the top ten carry 2.5% to 4%. The sequencing here drew on PBMCs from the stem cell graft donor, taken from the stem cell graft. The receptor source for this set is a human donor who donated a stem cell graft to a child with acute lymphoblastic leukemia. The CDR3 runs from the conserved cysteine through the conserved F or W. A D gene is named only where the DNA matches it firmly. The size entry is marked missing in some rows and otherwise reads once, few, many or a size class.

TRBD2 TRBJ2-7 . TRBV7-2 CASSLVTSGAYEQYF TGTGCCAGCAGCTTAGTCACTAGCGGAGCCTACGAGCAGTACTTC
TRBD1 TRBJ2-7 many TRBV5-1 CASSSGQPYEQYF TGCGCCAGCAGCTCGGGACAGCCCTACGAGCAGTACTTC
TRBD2 TRBJ2-7 few TRBV9 CASSVEGTSGAYEQYF TGTGCCAGCAGCGTAGAGGGGACTAGCGGAGCCTACGAGCAGTACTTC
. TRBJ1-5 . TRBV6-5 CASSYTLEQPQHF TGTGCCAGCAGTTATACTCTTGAGCAGCCCCAGCATTTT
. TRBJ2-7 . TRBV6-6 CASTDGSYGQYF TGTGCCAGCACTGATGGATCCTACGGGCAGTACTTC
TRBD1 TRBJ1-5 . TRBV7-9 CASSAIQGAQPQHF TGTGCCAGCAGCGCAATACAGGGGGCCCAGCCCCAGCATTTT
. TRBJ2-4 . TRBV2 CASSENTLAKNIQYF TGTGCCAGCAGTGAGAACACTCTAGCCAAAAACATTCAGTACTTC
. TRBJ2-3 few TRBV5-1 CASSSGIWSTDTQYF TGCGCCAGCAGCTCCGGGATCTGGAGCACAGATACGCAGTATTTT
TRBD1 TRBJ1-2 . TRBV27 CASSFRGQANYGYTF TGTGCCAGCAGCTTCCGCGGACAGGCCAACTATGGCTACACCTTC
. TRBJ2-1 few TRBV12-3/TRBV12-4 CASTSGNSWDEQFF TGTGCCAGCACTTCTGGGAATAGTTGGGATGAGCAGTTCTTC
. TRBJ1-6 few TRBV9 CASSVAGGSPLHF TGTGCCAGCAGCGTAGCGGGGGGCTCACCCCTCCACTTT
TRBD1 TRBJ2-7 many TRBV25-1 CASRDRASYEQYF TGTGCCAGCAGGGACAGGGCCTCCTACGAGCAGTACTTC
. TRBJ1-2 . TRBV4-2 CASSPRLDGFANYGYTF TGTGCCAGCAGCCCCCGACTGGACGGATTCGCTAACTATGGCTACACCTTC
TRBD2 TRBJ2-1 . TRBV3-1 CASSPGIAGSYNEQFF TGTGCCAGCAGCCCTGGAATAGCGGGCTCCTACAATGAGCAGTTCTTC
. TRBJ1-6 few TRBV29-1 CSVGEGNSPLHF TGCAGCGTTGGCGAGGGAAATTCACCCCTCCACTTT
TRBD1 TRBJ2-5 . TRBV29-1 CSVDGWDRGLLRGQETQYF TGCAGCGTTGACGGTTGGGACAGGGGGCTACTACGAGGGCAAGAGACCCAGTACTTC
TRBD2 TRBJ2-5 few TRBV5-1 CASSLDGLAGGKGKTQYF TGCGCCAGCAGCTTGGACGGACTAGCGGGAGGGAAGGGGAAGACCCAGTACTTC
. TRBJ1-6 . TRBV4-1 CASSPGTLYSPLHF TGCGCCAGCAGCCCTGGGACACTCTATTCACCCCTCCACTTT
. TRBJ2-1 . TRBV29-1 CSVEPPLGEQFF TGCAGCGTTGAACCACCCCTGGGCGAGCAGTTCTTC
. TRBJ1-2 . TRBV29-1 CSVGQWIHYGYTF TGCAGCGTTGGGCAGTGGATTCACTATGGCTACACCTTC
. TRBJ2-7 . TRBV5-1 CASSLAGRAPYEQYF TGCGCCAGCAGCTTGGCCGGCAGGGCCCCCTACGAGCAGTACTTC
TRBD1 TRBJ1-2 few TRBV27 CASSLSSGTGDGGGYTF TGTGCCAGCAGTTTATCGTCCGGGACAGGGGACGGCGGGGGCTACACCTTC
TRBD1 TRBJ1-2 . TRBV5-5 CASSLDNRGPLSNYGYTF TGTGCCAGCAGCTTGGATAACAGGGGGCCGTTATCTAACTATGGCTACACCTTC
. TRBJ2-7 . TRBV7-9 CASSSGAGVSYEQYF TGTGCCAGCAGCTCAGGGGCCGGTGTCTCCTACGAGCAGTACTTC
TRBD2 TRBJ2-1 . TRBV19 CASTPTSGGYNEQFF TGTGCCAGTACCCCGACTAGCGGGGGGTACAATGAGCAGTTCTTC
. TRBJ2-7 few TRBV24-1 CATSDSQRAEQYF TGTGCCACCAGTGATTCGCAGAGGGCCGAGCAGTACTTC
. TRBJ1-1 few TRBV5-1 CASSLESIGPGNTEAFF TGCGCCAGCAGCTTGGAGTCCATTGGTCCGGGGAACACTGAAGCTTTCTTT
. TRBJ2-5 . TRBV7-9 CASRSLDPTSGWETQYF TGTGCCAGCAGATCCCTGGACCCCACCTCTGGATGGGAGACCCAGTACTTC
. TRBJ1-4 few TRBV12-3/TRBV12-4 CASTQPGRDEKLFF TGTGCCAGCACTCAACCGGGACGGGATGAAAAACTGTTTTTT
TRBD2 TRBJ2-7 few TRBV25-1 CASNRGGGEDEQYF TGTGCCAGCAACCGCGGGGGGGGCGAGGACGAGCAGTACTTC
. TRBJ1-5 . TRBV15 CATRAGTTGYQPQHF TGTGCCACCAGAGCTGGGACGACAGGTTACCAGCCCCAGCATTTT
. TRBJ1-2 . TRBV4-1 CASSQEAGARYYGYTF TGCGCCAGCAGCCAAGAAGCAGGGGCCCGATACTATGGCTACACCTTC
TRBD2 TRBJ2-5 few TRBV9 CASSVGLAGEETQYF TGTGCCAGCAGCGTAGGGCTAGCGGGAGAAGAGACCCAGTACTTC
TRBD2 TRBJ2-2 few TRBV29-1 CSVGEGRGTGELFF TGCAGCGTTGGGGAGGGCCGTGGGACCGGGGAGCTGTTTTTT
TRBD2 TRBJ2-1 few TRBV24-1 CATSGSRLAGKKGNEQFF TGTGCCACCAGTGGGAGCAGACTAGCGGGGAAGAAAGGGAATGAGCAGTTCTTC
TRBD2 TRBJ2-7 . TRBV18 CASSPPGRAYEQYF TGTGCCAGCTCACCTCCCGGGAGGGCCTACGAGCAGTACTTC
. TRBJ2-7 few TRBV10-2 CASSGADLADEQYF TGCGCCAGCAGTGGGGCGGACCTGGCAGACGAGCAGTACTTC
TRBD2 TRBJ2-3 . TRBV7-6 CASSLWSRTSGRRTDTQYF TGTGCCAGCAGCTTATGGTCCCGGACTAGCGGGAGGAGGACAGATACGCAGTATTTT
. TRBJ2-3 . TRBV21-1 CASSSTRLHLNAPTDTQYF TGTGCCAGCAGCTCAACCAGGCTCCACCTTAACGCCCCCACAGATACGCAGTATTTT
TRBD1 TRBJ1-2 . TRBV5-1 CASSPGQELYGYTF TGCGCCAGCAGCCCCGGACAGGAGCTCTATGGCTACACCTTC